Following are 18 T cell receptor beta chains from one sample sequenced in a study of identical twins. MiXCR, run by TCRdb on the 5' RACE reads, gives a single entry per CDR3 protein. Here the sample spans some 730,000 distinct CDR3 sequences, 15% to 20% being singletons. In addition, the sample was reused for a study of T cells expressing NK-cell markers.

The sequencing sample was made of PBMCs. These receptors were collected from a woman aged 18-29 years in good health.

This chain joins TRBV30 and TRBJ2-2; no firm D call. Germline V gene sequence: CDR1 GTSNPN, CDR2 SVGIG (reference sequence). This CDR3 has 12 residues. Between the trimmed V and J ends, which lost 4 bases and 7 bases, there was a span of 10 bases. CDR3 residues: CAWKGIVGELFF. The CDR3 nucleotides read TGTGCCTGGAAGGGTATAGTCGGGGAGCTGTTTTTT.

V is TRBV20-1 and J is TRBJ1-1; tentatively, D is TRBD1 (6 bases). The V end lost 3 bases, the J end lost 5 bases, and 13 bases lay between the germline ends. Germline V gene data show CDR1 as DFQATT and CDR2 as SNEGSKA (reference sequence). The CDR3 contains 13 residues. The DNA of the CDR3 is TGCAGTGCTAGCCCGGATCAGGGGACTGAAGCTTTCTTT. Translated: CSASPDQGTEAFF.

The sample holds one count of this clonotype. This rearrangement joins TRBV12-3 or TRBV12-4 to TRBJ2-7, with a possible D match to TRBD2 (6 bases). The V end lost 5 bases, the J end lost 3 bases, and 14 bases lay between the germline ends. The CDR3 sequence is 14 residues long. The CDR3 here is CASSHRDFLYEQYF. The CDR3 DNA reads as TGTGCCAGCAGTCACCGGGACTTTCTCTACGAGCAGTACTTC.

DNA for the CDR3: TGTGCCAGCAGTACGACAGGAAAAGACTATGGCTACACCTTC. Translating it yields CASSTTGKDYGYTF. The chain recombines TRBV12-3 or TRBV12-4 with TRBJ1-2, with D perhaps matching TRBD1 (6 bases). Trimming removed 5 bases from V and 3 bases from J, with 13 bases in between. The CDR3 consists of 14 residues.

This clonotype appeared many times. The V and J genes are TRBV4-3 and TRBJ1-1; no firm D call. The CDR3 is 15 residues long. Germline CDR1 is LGHNA and CDR2 is YSLEER. V lost 0 bases to trimming and J lost 0 bases, with 8 bases between them. CDR3 loop: CASSQDGRVNTEAFF. Here the CDR3 DNA reads TGCGCCAGCAGCCAAGATGGGCGGGTGAACACTGAAGCTTTCTTT.

This chain uses TRBV4-1 with TRBJ2-7, with TRBD1 identical over 9 bases. V was pared by 3 bases and J by 3 bases, with 3 bases of the junction left unmatched. The CDR3 length is 14 residues. The V gene's germline CDR1 is MGHRA and CDR2 YSYEKL. Here the CDR3 reads CASSQATGGYEQYF. The DNA of the CDR3 is TGCGCCAGCAGCCAGGCGACAGGGGGCTACGAGCAGTACTTC.

This clonotype was counted ten times or more. This sequence joins TRBV6-2 or TRBV6-3 and TRBJ2-1; 9 bases match TRBD2. V was pared by 0 bases and J by 3 bases, with 3 bases of the junction left unmatched. CDR3 size: 16 residues. CDR1 and CDR2 (germline): MNHEY, SVGEGT. CDR3 in DNA: TGTGCCAGCAGTTACTCTCTAGCGGGACTCTACAATGAGCAGTTCTTC. Translated, it gives CASSYSLAGLYNEQFF.

The chain has TRBV5-6 and TRBJ2-1; 10 bases align to TRBD2. The CDR3 has 16 amino acids. The J segment lost 10 bases and the V segment lost 0 bases, leaving 10 bases of the junction unmatched. Germline lookup yields CDR1 SGHDT and CDR2 YYEEEE. The CDR3 protein is CASSLGVSSGSGEQFF. CDR3 sequence (DNA): TGTGCCAGCAGCTTGGGGGTGTCTAGCGGGAGTGGGGAGCAGTTCTTC.

The chain combines TRBV12-3 or TRBV12-4 with TRBJ2-7; TRBD2 is a possible D gene (5 bases). Deletions cut 2 bases from V and 0 bases from J, with 11 bases between. The CDR3 has 15 residues. The CDR3 sequence is CASSLISGSSYEQYF. CDR3 nucleotides: TGTGCCAGCAGTTTAATTTCGGGGAGCTCCTACGAGCAGTACTTC.

This clonotype was seen a handful of times. V and J are TRBV18 and TRBJ2-3; D not certain. Germline CDR1 is KGHSH and CDR2 is LQKENI. The length of the CDR3 is 15 residues. V lost 3 bases to trimming and J lost 2 bases, with 12 bases between them. The CDR3 sequence: CASSPGAYTTDTQYF. Written as DNA, the CDR3 is TGTGCCAGCTCACCGGGCGCCTATACCACAGATACGCAGTATTTT.

In its sample, this clonotype was seen a few times. The chain couples TRBV9 to TRBJ2-3; D uncertain. The CDR3 spans 13 residues. V was shortened by 3 bases and J by 2 bases, with 7 bases between the two germline ends. CDR1 and CDR2 (germline): SGDLS, YYNGEE. CDR3 protein: CASSAYTTDTQYF. DNA for the CDR3: TGTGCCAGCAGCGCCTACACCACAGATACGCAGTATTTT.

The chain joins TRBV10-3 to TRBJ2-1; D gene ambiguous. The V end lost 8 bases, the J end lost 7 bases, and 12 bases lay between the germline ends. Germline V CDR1 and CDR2: ENHRY, SYGVKD. The CDR3 runs 12 residues. CDR3 loop: CAISRIGNEQFF. The CDR3 nucleotides are TGTGCCATCTCCCGAATAGGGAATGAGCAGTTCTTC.

The chain employs TRBV5-1 and TRBJ2-5; D might be TRBD1 or TRBD2, each matching 6 bases. The V gene's germline CDR1 is SGHRS and CDR2 YFSETQ. CDR3 size: 15 residues. Trimming took off 0 bases at V and 2 bases at J, with 11 bases between the two ends. Here the CDR3 reads CASSLVGGLQETQYF. DNA for the CDR3: TGCGCCAGCAGCTTGGTCGGGGGCTTACAAGAGACCCAGTACTTC.

This clonotype was seen a handful of times. This chain joins TRBV5-6 and TRBJ1-1; D unclear. Germline V gene data show CDR1 as SGHDT and CDR2 as YYEEEE. Between the trimmed V and J ends, which lost 4 bases and 3 bases, there was a span of 16 bases. CDR3 size: 15 residues. As DNA, the CDR3 is TGTGCCAGCAGCGAACGGGCCGGCTGGGACACTGAAGCTTTCTTT. Its protein product is CASSERAGWDTEAFF.

This clonotype has just a few counts. Here the CDR3 DNA reads TGCAGTGCTAAGATGGGACAGGTCCCCACCATATATTTT. This codes for CSAKMGQVPTIYF. The chain employs TRBV20-1 and TRBJ1-3; 8 nucleotides line up with TRBD1. This CDR3 has 13 residues. After removal of 4 bases from V and 9 bases from J, the junction contained 8 bases not matched to a gene. The V gene's germline CDR1 is DFQATT and CDR2 SNEGSKA (reference sequence).

This clonotype turned up a few times. The chain is built from TRBV12-3 or TRBV12-4 and TRBJ2-5, with D possibly TRBD1 on 6 matching bases. V was cut by 9 bases and J by 2 bases, with 13 bases left in between. This CDR3 spans 13 amino acids. This CDR3 is CASKGTHQETQYF. The CDR3 nucleotides read TGTGCCAGTAAAGGGACACATCAAGAGACCCAGTACTTC.

This clonotype was seen more than once but under ten times. The gene calls are TRBV5-1 and TRBJ1-1; D unresolved. The CDR3 contains 17 residues. Germline V gives CDR1 SGHRS, CDR2 YFSETQ. The V end lost 2 bases, the J end lost 0 bases, and 17 bases lay between the germline ends. CDR3 DNA sequence: TGCGCCAGCAGCTTTCAGCACAGATCTAGCATGAACACTGAAGCTTTCTTT. Translation: CASSFQHRSSMNTEAFF.

This clonotype was observed a few times. This chain joins TRBV5-5 and TRBJ2-1; 8 bases match TRBD2. This CDR3 is 14 amino acids long. After removal of 5 bases from V and 9 bases from J, the junction contained 10 bases not matched to a gene. Germline loops: CDR1 SGHKS, CDR2 YYEKEE (reference sequence). CDR3 DNA: TGTGCCAGCAGACCGGGACTAGAGGTGCGTGAGCAGTTCTTC. Amino acids: CASRPGLEVREQFF.